This T cell receptor beta chain was profiled in a study of identifying expanded T cells in peripheral blood. About this clone itself: This specimen includes other DNA sequences encoding the same CDR3.

Clones were sequenced by immunoSEQ multiplex PCR, and TCRdb holds only the in-frame ones, with some missing. The sample has roughly 100,000 clones; 88% are singletons. Germline trimming cut 5 bases from V and 2 bases from J; bases unmatched to any gene: 6. This CDR3 region has 15 residues. From germline, CDR1 is SEHNR and CDR2 FQNEAQ (reference sequence). The TCR was taken from a person aged 18 to 75 in good health. The chain combines TRBV7-9 with TRBJ2-7, with TRBD1 identical over 10 bases. Sequencing was performed on blood. CDR3 coding DNA: TGTGCCAGCAGCCCAGGTGGGACAGGGGCCTACGAGCAGTACTTC. This codes for CASSPGGTGAYEQYF.